A single sample is the source of the 28 T cell receptor beta chains below, sequenced in a study of T cells in Graves' hyperthyroidism and ophthalmopathy. The investigators amplified TCR beta CDR3 regions from RNA transcripts. First-round RT-PCR of the TCR CDR3 relied on the HTBI primer set. In TCRdb, the multiplex PCR reads were re-called with MiXCR into one record per CDR3 protein. This sample yields roughly 400,000 distinct CDR3 sequences, of which around an eighth are seen a single time; around 27% belongs to the top ten. Sequenced sample: blood. These receptors came from a man aged 50 to 60 with Graves' ophthalmopathy.

This clonotype was detected ten times or more. The V call is TRBV6-1, the J call TRBJ1-1; no clear D gene. Trimming removed 0 bases from V and 1 base from J, with 3 bases in between. The length of the CDR3 is 13 residues. Germline assignment: CDR1 MNHNS and CDR2 SASEGT. In nucleotides, the CDR3 is TGTGCCAGCAGTGAAGCGGGGAACACTGAAGCTTTCTTT. Translation gives CASSEAGNTEAFF.

Ten or more counts support this clonotype. The chain has TRBV2 and TRBJ2-7; D is tentatively TRBD1 or TRBD2 (5 bases each). Germline values: CDR1 SNHLY, CDR2 FYNNEI. The CDR3 runs to 14 residues. Trimming shortened V by 8 bases and J by 4 bases, and 18 bases separated the two germline ends. The CDR3 region is CASGYGTASYEQYF. CDR3 DNA sequence: TGTGCCAGCGGTTACGGGACGGCGTCTTACGAGCAGTACTTC.

The table lists this clonotype with many counts. The CDR3: CASSTIRWTGGEYEQYF. In DNA form, the CDR3 reads TGTGCCAGTAGTACCATCCGTTGGACAGGGGGCGAATACGAGCAGTACTTC. J is TRBJ2-7 and V is TRBV19, with TRBD1 identical over 11 bases. Germline V gene lookup returns CDR1 LNHDA and CDR2 SQIVND (reference sequence). CDR3 size: 17 residues. With V trimmed by 4 bases and J by 4 bases, 12 bases remained unmatched. Complete variable domain (other parts from reference TRBV19 and TRBJ2-7): DGGITQSPKYLFRKEGQNVTLSCEQNLNHDAMYWYRQDPGQGLRLIYYSQIVNDFQKGDIAEGYSVSREKKESFPLTVTSAQKNPTAFYLCASSTIRWTGGEYEQYFGPGTRLTVT.

This clonotype was seen repeatedly, ten times or more. This chain links TRBV18 with TRBJ1-1; D not resolved. With 2 bases removed from V and 4 bases from J, the gap between germline ends came to 17 bases. Germline CDR1 and CDR2: KGHSH and LQKENI. The CDR3 length is 16 residues. This CDR3 is CASSPSGLGVITEAFF. As DNA, the CDR3 is TGTGCCAGCTCACCATCTGGGCTGGGAGTAATCACTGAAGCTTTCTTT.

The chain combines TRBV5-1 with TRBJ2-3, with D possibly TRBD2 on 6 matching bases. The CDR3 totals 14 residues. Between the trimmed V and J ends, which lost 3 bases and 4 bases, there was a span of 12 bases. CDR1 and CDR2 from the germline V gene are SGHRS and YFSETQ. CDR3 loop: CASSWDGSSDTQYF. CDR3 nucleotide sequence: TGCGCCAGCAGCTGGGACGGGAGCTCAGATACGCAGTATTTT.

The genes are TRBV20-1 and TRBJ2-3, with D possibly matching TRBD1 (6 bases). CDR3 length: 13 amino acids. Trimming cost V 4 bases and J 4 bases, with 12 bases left between them. Germline V CDR1 and CDR2: DFQATT, SNEGSKA (reference sequence). The CDR3 DNA reads as TGCAGTGCTACCCTGGACAGACCAGATACGCAGTATTTT. Its translation: CSATLDRPDTQYF.

Remarks on this clonotype: One base away lies a much larger clone, so this may be a sequencing read error. The chain uses TRBV2 and TRBJ2-2; D is perhaps TRBD1 or TRBD2 (5 bases each). CDR1 SNHLY and CDR2 FYNNEI come from the germline V gene. The CDR3 has 16 amino acids. The CDR3 region has the DNA TGTGTCAGCAGTGAAGTGAGGGGCGCAGGCGCCGGGGAGCTGTTTTTT. Amino acid sequence: CVSSEVRGAGAGELFF. The entire variable domain, with the rest obtained from reference TRBV2 and TRBJ2-2, is as follows: EPEVTQTPSHQVTQMGQEVILRCVPISNHLYFYWYRQILGQKVEFLVSFYNNEISEKSEIFDDQFSVERPDGSNFTLKIRSTKLEDSAMYFCVSSEVRGAGAGELFFGEGSRLTVL.

The rearrangement links TRBV27 to TRBJ1-2; D uncertain. V lost 6 bases and J lost 7, with 21 bases in between. From germline, CDR1 is MNHEY and CDR2 SMNVEV (reference sequence). CDR3 length: 15 residues. CDR3 bases: TGTGCCAGCAGGGCGGCTTCGGGCCCCCTCGTTGGCTACACCTTC. Encoded protein: CASRAASGPLVGYTF.

J is TRBJ1-2 and V is TRBV5-1, with 8 bases aligning to TRBD1. Germline V gene lookup returns CDR1 SGHRS and CDR2 YFSETQ. The trim removed 4 bases at V and 3 bases at J, leaving 8 bases unmatched. The CDR3 has 15 amino acids. The DNA of the CDR3 is TGCGCCAGCAGCGTCGGGACAGGCGAGGACTATGGCTACACCTTC. It encodes CASSVGTGEDYGYTF.

This clonotype has at least ten counts. This chain links TRBV19 with TRBJ1-2; D might be TRBD1 (6 bases). The germline V gene has CDR1 LNHDA and CDR2 SQIVND (reference sequence). Trimming removed 11 bases from V and 7 bases from J, with 26 bases in between. This CDR3 spans 15 amino acids. Here the CDR3 reads CAVTSDKGDRCGYTF. The CDR3 nucleotides are TGTGCCGTAACTTCTGACAAGGGGGATAGGTGTGGCTACACCTTC.

This clonotype was seen at least ten times. The V gene is TRBV12-3 or TRBV12-4, the J gene TRBJ2-3, with D possibly matching TRBD1 (5 bases). The CDR3 sequence is 16 residues long. The V gene lost 2 bases and the J gene lost 2 bases, with 14 bases spanning the gap. The CDR3 region has the DNA TGTGCCAGCAGTTTAAGCGACAGAGCTTACACAGATACGCAGTATTTT. As protein: CASSLSDRAYTDTQYF.

In this sample, this clonotype turned up many times. The V call is TRBV27, the J call TRBJ2-1, with 10 nucleotides matching TRBD1. V was clipped by 7 bases and J by 4 bases; unmatched bases: 4. The CDR3 has 14 amino acids. From germline, CDR1 is MNHEY and CDR2 SMNVEV (reference sequence). The CDR3 DNA reads as TGTGCCAGCACAGACAGGGGGCCTTACAATGAGCAGTTCTTC. Its protein product is CASTDRGPYNEQFF.

This clonotype was counted between two and nine times. This chain uses TRBV5-5 with TRBJ2-1, with 11 bases aligning to TRBD2. The length of the CDR3 is 16 residues. Trimming removed 4 bases from V and 2 bases from J; junction bases left unmatched: 5. Germline CDR1 SGHKS, CDR2 YYEKEE (reference sequence). In DNA, the CDR3 is TGTGCCAGCAGCCGGCCGGGACTAGCGGCCTACAATGAGCAGTTCTTC. As protein: CASSRPGLAAYNEQFF.

This clonotype was picked up many times. V and J are TRBV19 and TRBJ2-1, with TRBD2 identical over 13 bases. CDR1 and CDR2 from the germline V gene are LNHDA and SQIVND (reference sequence). V gave up 5 bases and J gave up 0 bases; unmatched junction bases: 7. This CDR3 contains 18 residues. The DNA of the CDR3 is TGTGCCAGTAGTTCAATCCGGACTAGCGGGAGCTCCTACAATGAGCAGTTCTTC. Its translation: CASSSIRTSGSSYNEQFF.

This clonotype was seen repeatedly, ten times or more. The V and J genes are TRBV30 and TRBJ2-1; no firm D call. Trimming took 3 bases from V and 0 from J, leaving 12 bases between them. The CDR3 totals 15 residues. From germline, CDR1 is GTSNPN and CDR2 SVGIG (reference sequence). The CDR3 sequence is CAWRPLAVSYNEQFF. Here the CDR3 DNA reads TGTGCCTGGAGGCCCCTGGCGGTCTCCTACAATGAGCAGTTCTTC.

Ten or more counts support this clonotype. The chain couples TRBV6-1 to TRBJ2-7, with 7 bases fitting TRBD1. The CDR3 is 15 residues long. V dropped 5 bases and J dropped 2; count of bases not matched to a gene: 9. Germline loops: CDR1 MNHNS, CDR2 SASEGT. CDR3 amino acids: CASSYSGTDPYEQYF. DNA for the CDR3: TGTGCCAGCAGTTACTCCGGGACAGACCCCTACGAGCAGTACTTC.

This clonotype was counted between two and nine times. The chain joins TRBV27 to TRBJ2-3; D gene unclear. In germline, CDR1 is MNHEY, CDR2 SMNVEV (reference sequence). With 0 bases removed from V and 14 bases from J, the gap between germline ends came to 24 bases. The CDR3 length is 16 residues. Written as DNA, the CDR3 is TGTGCCAGCAGTTTATCGTCCTATTCACCAGAAGAAGTTTGGTATTTT. Translating it yields CASSLSSYSPEEVWYF.

This clonotype was detected ten times or more. This sequence joins TRBV12-3 or TRBV12-4 and TRBJ1-2, with D unclear. Trimming took 3 bases from V and 2 from J, leaving 7 bases between them. The CDR3 consists of 13 residues. The CDR3 DNA follows: TGTGCCAGCAGTTTCGGGCACAACTATGGCTACACCTTC. Amino acid sequence: CASSFGHNYGYTF.

This clonotype came up a few times. The chain has TRBV10-3 and TRBJ2-7, with unresolved D. V shed 4 bases and J shed 0 bases, with 4 bases lying between them. This CDR3 contains 12 residues. The germline CDR1 and CDR2 sequences are ENHRY and SYGVKD. The CDR3 spells CAISGTSYEQYF. CDR3 coding DNA: TGTGCCATCAGTGGGACCTCCTACGAGCAGTACTTC.

In its sample, this clonotype was seen many times. The chain couples TRBV12-3 or TRBV12-4 to TRBJ2-1, with D possibly being TRBD1 (6 bases). The germline V and J ends were trimmed by 1 base and 8 bases, with 9 bases remaining between them. This CDR3 is 13 amino acids long. The CDR3 nucleotides are TGTGCCAGCAGTTTAGGGGGGCTGGATGAGCAGTTCTTC. This translates into CASSLGGLDEQFF.

This clonotype was observed many times. In DNA form, the CDR3 reads TGCGCCAGCAGCCTTCGACAGGGCTACGACGAGCAGTACTTC. It codes for CASSLRQGYDEQYF. This sequence joins TRBV5-1 and TRBJ2-7, with 7 bases matching TRBD1. Germline CDR1 is SGHRS and CDR2 is YFSETQ. The junction had 9 bases not matched to a gene; V was cut back by 4 bases and J by 5 bases. The CDR3 is made up of 14 amino acids. Looking up the rest from reference TRBV5-1 and TRBJ2-7 gives the full variable domain: KAGVTQTPRYLIKTRGQQVTLSCSPISGHRSVSWYQQTPGQGLQFLFEYFSETQRNKGNFPGRFSGRQFSNSRSEMNVSTLELGDSALYLCASSLRQGYDEQYFGPGTRLTVT.

This chain links TRBV20-1 with TRBJ2-7, with D unclear. The V end lost 1 base, the J end lost 0 bases, and 10 bases lay between the germline ends. Per the germline V gene, CDR1 is DFQATT and CDR2 is SNEGSKA (reference sequence). CDR3 size: 14 residues. Here the CDR3 DNA reads TGCAGTGCTAGAGCTGGCCAGTCCTCCTACGAGCAGTACTTC. Translated: CSARAGQSSYEQYF.

In this sample, this clonotype turned up many times. The J gene is TRBJ2-3, the V gene TRBV6-1, with 8 bases identical to TRBD2. From germline, CDR1 is MNHNS and CDR2 SASEGT. The length of the CDR3 is 16 residues. Losses at the gene ends were 6 bases for V and 5 bases for J; bases not matched to a gene: 13. The CDR3 spells CASRRLAPLGVDTQYF. CDR3 sequence (DNA): TGTGCCAGCAGGCGACTAGCGCCCCTCGGGGTAGATACGCAGTATTTT.

This chain connects TRBV6-1 to TRBJ2-5, with D perhaps TRBD1 (5 bases). This CDR3 comprises 17 residues. The germline V gene encodes CDR1 MNHNS and CDR2 SASEGT. Trimming pared 4 bases from V and 5 bases from J, leaving 23 bases between. CDR3 sequence (DNA): TGTGCCAGCAGTGTCCCCTCTAAACAGGCCCCACGGGAGACCCAGTACTTC. It encodes CASSVPSKQAPRETQYF.

This clonotype was picked up many times. This rearrangement joins TRBV7-8 to TRBJ2-3; D tentatively reads TRBD1 or TRBD2 (6 bases each). The CDR3 spans 15 residues. Deletions cut 7 bases from V and 4 bases from J, with 18 bases between. Germline CDR1 reads SGHVS; CDR2 reads FQNEAQ. CDR3 bases: TGTGCCAGCACGGACGGGGGCGGGATTGCAGATACGCAGTATTTT. This translates into CASTDGGGIADTQYF.

The genes are TRBV10-1 and TRBJ2-7; tentative D call: TRBD1 (6 bases). CDR3 length: 13 amino acids. The V end was cut by 7 bases, the J end by 2 bases, with 12 bases between. CDR1 and CDR2 (germline): WNHNN, SYGVQD (reference sequence). CDR3 sequence: CASTRTETYEQYF. For the CDR3, the DNA is TGCGCCAGCACCCGGACAGAAACCTACGAGCAGTACTTC.

V gene TRBV6-1 combines with J gene TRBJ2-7; 8 bases align to TRBD2. The germline CDR1 and CDR2 sequences are MNHNS and SASEGT. The CDR3 runs to 13 residues. V was clipped by 6 bases and J by 4 bases; unmatched bases: 5. CDR3 amino acids: CASRHTSGYEQYF. CDR3 bases: TGTGCCAGCAGGCACACTAGCGGATACGAGCAGTACTTC.

This clonotype has at least ten counts. The V call is TRBV7-9, the J call TRBJ2-1; no clear D gene. The V gene's germline CDR1 is SEHNR and CDR2 FQNEAQ (reference sequence). This CDR3 is built from 15 residues. The V end was cut by 7 bases, the J end by 10 bases, with 23 bases between. The CDR3 DNA sequence: TGTGCCAGCACCCCACTGGAAGACCACATGGGGGAGCAGTTCTTC. This gives the protein CASTPLEDHMGEQFF.